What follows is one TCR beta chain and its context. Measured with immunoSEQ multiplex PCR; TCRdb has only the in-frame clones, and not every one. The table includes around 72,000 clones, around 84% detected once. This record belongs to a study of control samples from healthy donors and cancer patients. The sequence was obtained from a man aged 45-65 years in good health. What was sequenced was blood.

The DNA of the CDR3 is TGCGCCAGCAGCCAAGATTTTAGCGACACAGATACGCAGTATTTT. It encodes CASSQDFSDTDTQYF. The chain is built from TRBV4-3 and TRBJ2-3; tentatively, D is TRBD2 (5 bases). V was trimmed by 0 bases and J by 2 bases, leaving 9 bases between them. The CDR3 covers 15 residues. Germline V lookup: CDR1 LGHNA, CDR2 YSLEER.